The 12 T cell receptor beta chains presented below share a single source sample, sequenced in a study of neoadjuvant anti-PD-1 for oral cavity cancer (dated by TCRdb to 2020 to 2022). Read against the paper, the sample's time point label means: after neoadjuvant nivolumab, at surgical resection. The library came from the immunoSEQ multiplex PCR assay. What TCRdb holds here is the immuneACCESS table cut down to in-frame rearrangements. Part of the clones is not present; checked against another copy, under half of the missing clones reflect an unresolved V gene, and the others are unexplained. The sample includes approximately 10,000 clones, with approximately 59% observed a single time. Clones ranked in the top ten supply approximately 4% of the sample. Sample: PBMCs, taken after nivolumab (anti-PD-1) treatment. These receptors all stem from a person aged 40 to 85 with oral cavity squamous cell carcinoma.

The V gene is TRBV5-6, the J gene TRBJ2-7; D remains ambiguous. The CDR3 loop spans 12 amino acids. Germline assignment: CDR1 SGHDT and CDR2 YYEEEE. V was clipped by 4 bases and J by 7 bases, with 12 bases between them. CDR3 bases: TGTGCCAGCAGCAGAAGTATGGTGGAGCAGTACTTC. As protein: CASSRSMVEQYF.

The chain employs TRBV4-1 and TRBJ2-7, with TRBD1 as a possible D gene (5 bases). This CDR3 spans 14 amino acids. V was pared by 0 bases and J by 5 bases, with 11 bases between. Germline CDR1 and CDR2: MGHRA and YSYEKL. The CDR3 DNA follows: TGCGCCAGCAGCCAAGACAGGGAACCAAACGAGCAGTACTTC. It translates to CASSQDREPNEQYF.

The CDR3 sequence is CASSPRGAGANVLTF. CDR3 bases: TGTGCCAGCAGCCCCCGGGGGGCTGGGGCCAACGTCCTGACTTTC. V is TRBV7-2 and J is TRBJ2-6, with 7 bases lining up with TRBD2. After removal of 5 bases from V and 2 bases from J, the junction contained 3 bases not matched to a gene. Germline-derived CDR1 and CDR2 are SGHTA and FQGNSA. The CDR3 has 15 amino acids. Full variable domain (rest looked up from reference TRBV7-2 and TRBJ2-6): GAGVSQSPSNKVTEKGKDVELRCDPISGHTALYWYRQSLGQGLEFLIYFQGNSAPDKSGLPSDRFSAERTGGSVSTLTIQRTQQEDSAVYLCASSPRGAGANVLTFGAGSRLTVL.

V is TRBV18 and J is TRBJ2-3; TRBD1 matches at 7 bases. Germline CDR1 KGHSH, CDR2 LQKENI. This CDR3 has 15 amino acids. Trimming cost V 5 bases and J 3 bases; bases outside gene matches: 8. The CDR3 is CASSTRQTGTDTQYF. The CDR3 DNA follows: TGTGCCAGCTCAACCCGACAGACAGGGACAGATACGCAGTATTTT.

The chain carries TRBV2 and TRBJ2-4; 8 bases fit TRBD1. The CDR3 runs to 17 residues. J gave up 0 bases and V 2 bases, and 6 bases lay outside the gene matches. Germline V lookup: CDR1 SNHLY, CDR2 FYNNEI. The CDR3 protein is CASSETTGGLAKNIQYF. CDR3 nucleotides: TGTGCCAGCAGTGAAACCACAGGGGGACTAGCCAAAAACATTCAGTACTTC. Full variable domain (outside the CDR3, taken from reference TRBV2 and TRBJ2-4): EPEVTQTPSHQVTQMGQEVILRCVPISNHLYFYWYRQILGQKVEFLVSFYNNEISEKSEIFDDQFSVERPDGSNFTLKIRSTKLEDSAMYFCASSETTGGLAKNIQYFGAGTRLSVL.

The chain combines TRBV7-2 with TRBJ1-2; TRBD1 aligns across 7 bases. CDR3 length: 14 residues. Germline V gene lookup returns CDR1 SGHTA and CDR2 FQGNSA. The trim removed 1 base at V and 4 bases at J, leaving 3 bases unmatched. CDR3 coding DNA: TGTGCCAGCAGCTTAGACACAGGGGCCTATGGCTACACCTTC. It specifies CASSLDTGAYGYTF.

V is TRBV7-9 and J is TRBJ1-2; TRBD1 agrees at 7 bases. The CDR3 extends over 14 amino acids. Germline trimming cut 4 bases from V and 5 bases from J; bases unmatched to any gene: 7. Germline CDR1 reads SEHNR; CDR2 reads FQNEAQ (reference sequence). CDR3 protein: CASSSDRVGYGYTF. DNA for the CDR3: TGTGCCAGCAGCTCAGACAGGGTAGGGTATGGCTACACCTTC.

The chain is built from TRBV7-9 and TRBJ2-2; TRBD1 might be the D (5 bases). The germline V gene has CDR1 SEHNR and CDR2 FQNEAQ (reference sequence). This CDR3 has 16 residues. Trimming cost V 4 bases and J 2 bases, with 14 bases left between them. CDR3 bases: TGTGCCAGCAGCTCGCGGACACCTTTTAACACCGGGGAGCTGTTTTTT. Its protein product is CASSSRTPFNTGELFF.

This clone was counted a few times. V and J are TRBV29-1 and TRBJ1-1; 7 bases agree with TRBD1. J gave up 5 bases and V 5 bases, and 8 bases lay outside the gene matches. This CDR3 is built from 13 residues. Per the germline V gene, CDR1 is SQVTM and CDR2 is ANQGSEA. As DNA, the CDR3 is TGCAGCGTTCACAGGGGTAAGACTACTGAAGCTTTCTTT. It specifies CSVHRGKTTEAFF.

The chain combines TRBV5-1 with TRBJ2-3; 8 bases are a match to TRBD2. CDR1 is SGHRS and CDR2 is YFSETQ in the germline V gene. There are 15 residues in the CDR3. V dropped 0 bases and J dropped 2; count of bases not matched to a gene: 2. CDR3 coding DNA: TGCGCCAGCAGCTTGGGACTAGCGCACACAGATACGCAGTATTTT. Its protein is CASSLGLAHTDTQYF.

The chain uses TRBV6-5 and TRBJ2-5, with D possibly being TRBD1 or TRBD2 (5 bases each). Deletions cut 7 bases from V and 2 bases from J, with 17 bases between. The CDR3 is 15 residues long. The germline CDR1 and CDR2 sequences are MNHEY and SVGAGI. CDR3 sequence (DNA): TGTGCCAGCACCCTCTATAGGGGACGGCAAGAGACCCAGTACTTC. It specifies CASTLYRGRQETQYF.

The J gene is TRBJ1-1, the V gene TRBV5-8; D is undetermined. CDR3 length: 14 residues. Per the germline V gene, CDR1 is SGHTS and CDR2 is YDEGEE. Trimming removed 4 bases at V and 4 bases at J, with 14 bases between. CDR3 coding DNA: TGTGCCAGCAGCCCTGAATTGCGGCTCACTGAAGCTTTCTTT. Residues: CASSPELRLTEAFF.